These 22 T cell receptor beta chains share one sample of origin, sequenced in a study of T cells in Graves' hyperthyroidism and ophthalmopathy. The CDR3 regions of TCR beta were amplified from RNA transcripts. The TCR CDR3 first-round RT-PCR relied on the HTBI primer set. TCRdb redid the calling of the multiplex PCR reads with MiXCR, one entry per CDR3 protein. Among some 420,000 distinct CDR3 sequences listed, about an eighth were seen once. Sample: blood. Every receptor here comes from a woman aged 18-29 years with Graves' hyperthyroidism.

This clonotype was seen a few times. The genes are TRBV25-1 and TRBJ1-2; 7 positions agree with TRBD1. There are 16 residues in the CDR3. CDR1 is MGHDK, CDR2 SYGVNS, per germline. V lost 3 bases to trimming and J lost 4 bases; unmatched junction nucleotides: 11. This chain's CDR3 is CASSDTGAILRYGYTF. Here the CDR3 DNA reads TGTGCCAGCAGTGATACAGGGGCTATATTACGCTATGGCTACACCTTC.

This clonotype appeared a few times. V gene TRBV29-1 combines with J gene TRBJ2-2, with 7 bases that match TRBD2. The CDR3 is made up of 14 amino acids. Germline V lookup: CDR1 SQVTM, CDR2 ANQGSEA. V dropped 8 bases and J dropped 1; count of bases not matched to a gene: 7. Here the CDR3 reads CSIERDLNTGELFF. The CDR3 nucleotides read TGCAGCATAGAGCGGGATCTGAACACCGGGGAGCTGTTTTTT.

V and J are TRBV4-1 and TRBJ2-5, with D unresolved. The CDR3 is 13 amino acids. V shed 5 bases and J shed 0 bases, with 7 bases lying between them. Germline V gene data show CDR1 as MGHRA and CDR2 as YSYEKL. The CDR3 is CASSGPNQETQYF. DNA of the CDR3: TGCGCCAGCAGCGGGCCAAACCAAGAGACCCAGTACTTC.

Points on this clonotype: Germline and junction disagree at one end, which may indicate a read error. The chain carries TRBV5-5 and TRBJ2-2; D possibly matches TRBD1 or TRBD2 (5 bases each). The CDR3 runs to 15 residues. Germline V gene data show CDR1 as SGHKS and CDR2 as YYEKEE (reference sequence). CDR3 coding DNA: TGCGCCAGCAGTCAAGTTGCCGGGACCACCGGGGAGCTGTTTTTT. This translates into CASSQVAGTTGELFF. The full variable domain, completed using reference TRBV5-5 and TRBJ2-2, is DAGVTQSPTHLIKTRGQQVTLRCSPISGHKSVSWYQQVLGQGPQFIFQYYEKEERGRGNFPDRFSARQFPNYSSELNVNALLLGDSALYLCASSQVAGTTGELFFGEGSRLTVL.

This clonotype was counted ten times or more. The chain links TRBV10-2 to TRBJ2-5; D tentatively fits TRBD1 or TRBD2 (5 bases each). From germline, CDR1 is WSHSY and CDR2 SAAADI. The CDR3 runs to 15 residues. Trimming cost V 4 bases and J 3 bases, with 15 bases left between them. The CDR3 region is CASSGNRGVKETQYF. The CDR3 DNA follows: TGCGCCAGCAGTGGTAATCGAGGGGTTAAAGAGACCCAGTACTTC.

This clonotype was seen at least ten times. The rearrangement joins TRBV7-9 to TRBJ1-1; D call uncertain. Trimming left V 5 bases short and J 0 bases short, with 16 bases between. The CDR3 spans 16 residues. The V gene's germline CDR1 is SEHNR and CDR2 FQNEAQ (reference sequence). The CDR3 loop is CASSPGTAYLNTEAFF. CDR3 nucleotides: TGTGCCAGCAGCCCCGGAACCGCCTACTTGAACACTGAAGCTTTCTTT. The whole variable domain, remainder taken from reference TRBV7-9 and TRBJ1-1, is DTGVSQNPRHKITKRGQNVTFRCDPISEHNRLYWYRQTLGQGPEFLTYFQNEAQLEKSRLLSDRFSAERPKGSFSTLEIQRTEQGDSAMYLCASSPGTAYLNTEAFFGQGTRLTVV.

J is TRBJ1-1 and V is TRBV6-1, with 12 nucleotides matching TRBD1. This CDR3 has 16 residues. Looked up from germline, CDR1 is MNHNS and CDR2 is SASEGT. The V gene end was trimmed by 5 bases and the J gene end by 5 bases; junction bases not matched to a gene: 9. As DNA, the CDR3 is TGTGCCAGCAGTACCCGGGACAGGGGGCTATGGACTGAAGCTTTCTTT. Its protein product is CASSTRDRGLWTEAFF.

The chain uses TRBV12-3 or TRBV12-4 and TRBJ2-7; D is ambiguous. CDR3 length: 16 residues. Trimming shortened V by 5 bases and J by 5 bases, and 22 bases separated the two germline ends. Written as DNA, the CDR3 is TGTGCCAGCAGTGACTTGACACCCTCCATATTGAACGAGCAGTACTTC. It encodes CASSDLTPSILNEQYF.

The sample holds many counts of this clonotype. The chain employs TRBV6-1 and TRBJ1-5, with a tentative D call TRBD1 (6 bases). CDR1 is MNHNS and CDR2 is SASEGT in the germline V gene. V lost 6 bases to trimming and J lost 4 bases, with 16 bases between them. This CDR3 contains 15 residues. CDR3 residues: CASSKTGRTNQPQHF. The CDR3 coding sequence is TGTGCCAGCAGCAAAACAGGGAGGACAAATCAGCCCCAGCATTTT.

There are a few counts of this clonotype. The chain combines TRBV5-1 with TRBJ2-1; 10 bases map to TRBD2. V trimming: 4 bases; J trimming: 7 bases; junction bases outside the gene matches: 14. Germline loops: CDR1 SGHRS, CDR2 YFSETQ. The CDR3 has 17 amino acids. CDR3 nucleotides: TGCGCCAGCAGCCAGCATCAACTAGCGGGGAGGGGGAATGAGCAGTTCTTC. Translation gives CASSQHQLAGRGNEQFF.

In its sample, this clonotype was seen many times. The rearrangement uses TRBV30 and TRBJ1-6, with unresolved D. The CDR3 totals 13 residues. Germline CDR1 reads GTSNPN; CDR2 reads SVGIG (reference sequence). Trimming took off 2 bases at V and 7 bases at J, with 9 bases between the two ends. CDR3 sequence reads: CAWSRTPNSPLHF. The CDR3 nucleotides are TGTGCCTGGAGTAGAACACCGAATTCACCCCTCCACTTT.

This clonotype was found many times. The chain carries TRBV28 and TRBJ2-7, with 14 positions matching TRBD2. Germline values: CDR1 MDHEN, CDR2 SYDVKM. This CDR3 contains 14 residues. Unmatched junction bases numbered 8, after V lost 4 bases and J lost 12 bases. CDR3 sequence (DNA): TGTGCCAGCAGTTCCCGACTAGCGGGAGGGCCTCCGTACTTC. It specifies CASSSRLAGGPPYF.

In DNA, the CDR3 is TGTGCCAGCAGCCAGACCCATGGAGCAGATACGCAGTATTTT. The encoded protein is CASSQTHGADTQYF. The genes are TRBV14 and TRBJ2-3; no firm D call. The CDR3 sequence is 14 residues long. V dropped 3 bases and J dropped 4 bases, with 11 bases sitting between them. Germline CDR1 SGHDN, CDR2 FVKESK.

The gene calls are TRBV20-1 and TRBJ2-1; 11 bases are shared with TRBD2. The germline V gene has CDR1 DFQATT and CDR2 SNEGSKA (reference sequence). This CDR3 has 13 amino acids. V was clipped by 3 bases and J by 7 bases; unmatched bases: 2. The CDR3 spells CSARTSGINEQFF. CDR3 in DNA: TGCAGTGCTAGGACTAGCGGGATAAATGAGCAGTTCTTC.

This clonotype was observed a few times. The V call is TRBV9, the J call TRBJ2-7; weak D call: TRBD2 (6 bases). The germline gives CDR1 SGDLS, CDR2 YYNGEE. This CDR3 region has 15 residues. Between the trimmed V and J ends, which lost 0 bases and 6 bases, there was a span of 16 bases. CDR3 protein: CASSVGGGSSLEQYF. In nucleotides, the CDR3 is TGTGCCAGCAGCGTAGGAGGAGGGTCAAGCCTCGAGCAGTACTTC. The full variable domain, in which reference TRBV9 and TRBJ2-7 provide the parts outside the CDR3, is DSGVTQTPKHLITATGQRVTLRCSPRSGDLSVYWYQQSLDQGLQFLIQYYNGEERAKGNILERFSAQQFPDLHSELNLSSLELGDSALYFCASSVGGGSSLEQYFGPGTRLTVT.

Comments on this clonotype: An end of the junction does not agree with germline; a read error may underlie this. The gene calls are TRBV28 and TRBJ2-3; the match to TRBD2 covers 7 bases. This CDR3 spans 17 amino acids. Looked up from germline, CDR1 is MDHEN and CDR2 is SYDVKM. The CDR3 loop reads CAGSFTAGEPSTDTQYF. The CDR3 coding sequence is TGTGCCGGCAGTTTTACGGCGGGAGAACCTAGCACAGATACGCAGTATTTT.

The J gene is TRBJ2-3, the V gene TRBV9, with TRBD2 matching over 9 bases. With V trimmed by 0 bases and J by 4 bases, 3 bases remained unmatched. Per the germline V gene, CDR1 is SGDLS and CDR2 is YYNGEE. This CDR3 region has 15 residues. In nucleotides, the CDR3 is TGTGCCAGCAGCGTAGTTAGCGGGAGTCCAGATACGCAGTATTTT. Residues: CASSVVSGSPDTQYF. The whole variable domain, filled in from reference TRBV9 and TRBJ2-3, reads DSGVTQTPKHLITATGQRVTLRCSPRSGDLSVYWYQQSLDQGLQFLIQYYNGEERAKGNILERFSAQQFPDLHSELNLSSLELGDSALYFCASSVVSGSPDTQYFGPGTRLTVL.

This clonotype has at least ten counts. The chain carries TRBV12-3 or TRBV12-4 and TRBJ1-5; perhaps TRBD1 as D (5 bases). V lost 5 bases to trimming and J lost 7 bases, with 21 bases between them. This CDR3 contains 16 residues. CDR3 region: CASSPRKGSGWQPQHF. The CDR3 coding sequence is TGTGCCAGCAGTCCGCGTAAGGGGTCCGGGTGGCAGCCCCAGCATTTT.

This clonotype was counted between two and nine times. This rearrangement joins TRBV5-6 to TRBJ2-7; 12 bases are shared with TRBD1. V shed 2 bases and J 6 bases; nucleotides not matched to a gene: 6. The CDR3 has 15 residues. The germline CDR1 and CDR2 sequences are SGHDT and YYEEEE. The CDR3 loop is CASSLFGTGGAEQYF. The CDR3 DNA is TGTGCCAGCAGCTTATTCGGGACAGGGGGCGCCGAGCAGTACTTC.

This clonotype was picked up one time. V and J are TRBV6-1 and TRBJ2-3; a weak D match, TRBD1 (6 bases). The V gene lost 6 bases and the J gene lost 1 base, with 8 bases spanning the gap. The CDR3 is made up of 13 amino acids. Germline V CDR1 and CDR2: MNHNS, SASEGT. The CDR3 region is CASRRQGTDTQYF. As DNA, the CDR3 is TGTGCCAGCAGGCGACAGGGCACAGATACGCAGTATTTT.

Only a few counts were recorded for this clonotype. V gene TRBV19 combines with J gene TRBJ2-7; 12 bases line up with TRBD2. V was pared by 3 bases and J by 3 bases, with 9 bases of the junction left unmatched. The CDR3 loop spans 17 amino acids. Per germline, CDR1 LNHDA and CDR2 SQIVND (reference sequence). This CDR3 reads CASSILGVTSGSYEQYF. DNA of the CDR3: TGTGCCAGTAGTATTCTAGGGGTGACTAGCGGGAGCTACGAGCAGTACTTC. The variable domain in full, completed from reference TRBV19 and TRBJ2-7, reads DGGITQSPKYLFRKEGQNVTLSCEQNLNHDAMYWYRQDPGQGLRLIYYSQIVNDFQKGDIAEGYSVSREKKESFPLTVTSAQKNPTAFYLCASSILGVTSGSYEQYFGPGTRLTVT.

This clonotype has a count of ten or more. The rearrangement links TRBV7-2 to TRBJ2-7; 7 bases fit TRBD2. The V segment lost 5 bases and the J segment 4 bases; nucleotides outside the gene matches: 5. CDR1 SGHTA and CDR2 FQGNSA come from the germline V gene. The CDR3 totals 13 residues. Written as DNA, the CDR3 is TGTGCCAGCAGCCGGGAGCGGGATTACGAGCAGTACTTC. It translates to CASSRERDYEQYF.